This T cell receptor (beta chain) was retrieved from a study of neurological immune-mediated disorders. The germline V and J ends were trimmed by 0 bases and 1 base, with 9 bases remaining between them. The CDR3 is 15 amino acids. The germline gives CDR1 SGHRS, CDR2 YFSETQ. Many counts were recorded for this clonotype. TCRdb fed the 5' RACE reads into MiXCR, producing one record per CDR3 protein. The sample records about 66,000 distinct CDR3 sequences, roughly 4.8% being singletons. This TCR came from a young man with multiple sclerosis. V gene TRBV5-1 combines with J gene TRBJ2-3; D not resolved. The sample comprised PBMCs. The CDR3 DNA reads TGCGCCAGCAGCTTGGAGGCATTAGGCACAGATACGCAGTATTTT. It specifies CASSLEALGTDTQYF. Full variable domain (rest looked up from reference TRBV5-1 and TRBJ2-3): KAGVTQTPRYLIKTRGQQVTLSCSPISGHRSVSWYQQTPGQGLQFLFEYFSETQRNKGNFPGRFSGRQFSNSRSEMNVSTLELGDSALYLCASSLEALGTDTQYFGPGTRLTVL.